The sample holds one count of the clone carrying this T cell receptor beta chain. Under the authors' procedure: Estimates of nucleated cell counts were drawn from the amplification of reference gene primers. Data came from immunoSEQ multiplex PCR; TCRdb stores just in-frame clones and leaves some out. The D gene and trimming were derived from the DNA, and the V and J assignments and clone size from that table. Of about 330,000 clones listed, roughly 83% were seen once; the top ten hold 1.5% to 2%. The data stem from a study of blood T cell repertoires in COVID-19. At the level of the study: Both acute and convalescent COVID-19 samples were obtained from the United States, Italy and Spain. Nucleic acid was either cDNA or gDNA, and it came from T cells, B-cell-depleted T cells, or PBMCs.

Germline V CDR1 and CDR2: MDHEN, SYDVKM. V lost 6 bases, J lost 2 bases, and 12 bases stayed unmatched. The CDR3 runs 19 residues. The sample taken for sequencing was peripheral blood. The chain has TRBV28 and TRBJ2-1; 14 bases align to TRBD2. This receptor was identified in a woman aged 45 to 65 with acute or convalescent COVID-19. CDR3 bases: TGTGCCAGCAGCGGAGGGTGGACTAGCGGGAGGAGCACCTACAATGAGCAGTTCTTC. Its translation is CASSGGWTSGRSTYNEQFF.